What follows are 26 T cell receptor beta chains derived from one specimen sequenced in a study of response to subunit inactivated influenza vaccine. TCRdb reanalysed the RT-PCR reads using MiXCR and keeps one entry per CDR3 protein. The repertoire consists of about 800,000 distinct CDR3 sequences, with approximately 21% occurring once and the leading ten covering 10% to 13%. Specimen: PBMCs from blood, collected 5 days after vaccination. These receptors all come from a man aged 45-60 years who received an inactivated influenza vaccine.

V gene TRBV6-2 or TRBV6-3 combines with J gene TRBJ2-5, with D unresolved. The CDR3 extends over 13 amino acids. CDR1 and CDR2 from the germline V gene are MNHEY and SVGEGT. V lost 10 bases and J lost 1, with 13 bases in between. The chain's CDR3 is CATLRNGQETQYF. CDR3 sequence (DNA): TGTGCCACCCTGCGTAATGGCCAAGAGACCCAGTACTTC.

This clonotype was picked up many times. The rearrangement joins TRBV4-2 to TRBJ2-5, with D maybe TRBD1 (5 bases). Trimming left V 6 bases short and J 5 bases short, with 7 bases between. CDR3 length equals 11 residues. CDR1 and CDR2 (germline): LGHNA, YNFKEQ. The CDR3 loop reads CASRGVETQYF. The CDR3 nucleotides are TGTGCCAGCAGAGGGGTGGAGACCCAGTACTTC.

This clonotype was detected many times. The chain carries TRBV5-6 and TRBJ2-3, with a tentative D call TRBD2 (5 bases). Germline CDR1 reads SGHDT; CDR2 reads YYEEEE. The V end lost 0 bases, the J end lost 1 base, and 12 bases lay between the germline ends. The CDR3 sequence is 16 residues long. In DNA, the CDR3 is TGTGCCAGCAGCTTGGTGGTTTTGGAGGGCACAGATACGCAGTATTTT. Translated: CASSLVVLEGTDTQYF.

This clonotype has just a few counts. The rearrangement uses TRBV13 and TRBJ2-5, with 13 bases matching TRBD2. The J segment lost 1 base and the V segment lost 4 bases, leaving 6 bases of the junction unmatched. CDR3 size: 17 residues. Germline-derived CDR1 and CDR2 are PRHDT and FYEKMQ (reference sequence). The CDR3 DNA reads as TGTGCCAGCAGCTCCGGACTAGCGGGAGTCCTCCAAGAGACCCAGTACTTC. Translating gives CASSSGLAGVLQETQYF.

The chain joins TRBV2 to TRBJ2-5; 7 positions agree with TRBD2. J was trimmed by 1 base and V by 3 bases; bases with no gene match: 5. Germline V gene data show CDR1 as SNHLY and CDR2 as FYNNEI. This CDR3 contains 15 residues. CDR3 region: CASSEAGEIQETQYF. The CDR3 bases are TGTGCCAGCAGTGAGGCGGGGGAGATCCAAGAGACCCAGTACTTC.

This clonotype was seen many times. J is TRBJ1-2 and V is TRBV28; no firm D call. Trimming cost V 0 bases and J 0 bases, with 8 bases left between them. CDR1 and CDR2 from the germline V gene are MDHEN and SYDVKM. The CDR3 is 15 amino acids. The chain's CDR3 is CASSLWTATNYGYTF. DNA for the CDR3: TGTGCCAGCAGTTTATGGACGGCTACTAACTATGGCTACACCTTC.

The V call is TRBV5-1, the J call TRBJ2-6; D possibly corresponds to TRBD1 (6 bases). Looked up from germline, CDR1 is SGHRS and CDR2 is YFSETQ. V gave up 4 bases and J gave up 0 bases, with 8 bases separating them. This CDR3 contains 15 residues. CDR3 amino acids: CASSPGDSGANVLTF. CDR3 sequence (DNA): TGCGCCAGCAGCCCAGGGGACTCTGGGGCCAACGTCCTGACTTTC.

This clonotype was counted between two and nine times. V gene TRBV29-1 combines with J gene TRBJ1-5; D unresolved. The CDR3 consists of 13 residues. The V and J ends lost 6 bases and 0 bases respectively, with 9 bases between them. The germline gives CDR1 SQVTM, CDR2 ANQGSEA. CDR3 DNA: TGCAGCGTGGTGACGGGTAGCAATCAGCCCCAGCATTTT. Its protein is CSVVTGSNQPQHF.

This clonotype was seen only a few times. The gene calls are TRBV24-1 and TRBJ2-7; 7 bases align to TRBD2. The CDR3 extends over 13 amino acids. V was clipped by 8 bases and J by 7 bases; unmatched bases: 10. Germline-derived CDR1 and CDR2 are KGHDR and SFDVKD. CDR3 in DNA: TGTGCCACCAAGGGAGGGGACCACGGGGAGCAGTACTTC. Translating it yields CATKGGDHGEQYF.

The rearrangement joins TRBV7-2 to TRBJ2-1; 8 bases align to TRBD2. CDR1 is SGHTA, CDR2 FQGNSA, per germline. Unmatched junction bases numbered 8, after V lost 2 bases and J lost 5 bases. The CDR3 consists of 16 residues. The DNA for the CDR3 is TGTGCCAGCAGCTTATTGATCCGGGGGGGGAACAATGAGCAGTTCTTC. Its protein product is CASSLLIRGGNNEQFF. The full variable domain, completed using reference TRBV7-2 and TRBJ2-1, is GAGVSQSPSNKVTEKGKDVELRCDPISGHTALYWYRQSLGQGLEFLIYFQGNSAPDKSGLPSDRFSAERTGGSVSTLTIQRTQQEDSAVYLCASSLLIRGGNNEQFFGPGTRLTVL.

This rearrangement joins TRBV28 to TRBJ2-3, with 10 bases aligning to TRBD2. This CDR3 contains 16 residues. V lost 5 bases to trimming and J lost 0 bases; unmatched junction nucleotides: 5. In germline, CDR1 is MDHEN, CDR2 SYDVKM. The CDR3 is CASSGWTSGSTDTQYF. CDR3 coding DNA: TGTGCCAGCAGTGGTTGGACTAGCGGTAGCACAGATACGCAGTATTTT.

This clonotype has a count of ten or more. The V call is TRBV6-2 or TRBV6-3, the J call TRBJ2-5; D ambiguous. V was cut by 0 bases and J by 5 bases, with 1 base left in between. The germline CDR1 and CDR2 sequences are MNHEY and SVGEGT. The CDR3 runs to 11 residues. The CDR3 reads CASSYSETQYF. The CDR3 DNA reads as TGTGCCAGCAGTTACTCGGAGACCCAGTACTTC.

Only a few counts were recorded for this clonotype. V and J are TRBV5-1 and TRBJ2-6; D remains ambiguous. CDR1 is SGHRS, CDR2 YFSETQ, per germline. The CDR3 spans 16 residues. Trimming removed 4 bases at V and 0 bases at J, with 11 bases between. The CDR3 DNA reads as TGCGCCAGCAGCCTTCAACATCTCTCTGGGGCCAACGTCCTGACTTTC. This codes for CASSLQHLSGANVLTF.

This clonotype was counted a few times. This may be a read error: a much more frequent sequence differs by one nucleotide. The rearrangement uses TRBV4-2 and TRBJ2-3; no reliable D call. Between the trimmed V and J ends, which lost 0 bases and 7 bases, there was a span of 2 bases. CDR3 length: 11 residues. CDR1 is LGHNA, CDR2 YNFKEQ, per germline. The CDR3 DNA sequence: TGTGCCAGCAGCCAAGATTATACGCAGTATTTT. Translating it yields CASSQDYTQYF.

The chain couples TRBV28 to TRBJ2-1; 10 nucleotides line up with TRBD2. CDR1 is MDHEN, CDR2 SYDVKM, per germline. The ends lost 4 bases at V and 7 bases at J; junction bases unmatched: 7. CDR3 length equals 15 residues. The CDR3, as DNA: TGTGCCAGCAGTTCAGCTCCAGCGGGGGGGAATGAGCAGTTCTTC. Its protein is CASSSAPAGGNEQFF.

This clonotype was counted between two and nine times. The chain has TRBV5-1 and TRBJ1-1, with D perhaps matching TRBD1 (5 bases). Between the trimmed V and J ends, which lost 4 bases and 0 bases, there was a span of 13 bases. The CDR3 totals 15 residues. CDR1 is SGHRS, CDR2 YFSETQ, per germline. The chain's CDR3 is CASSERGAVNTEAFF. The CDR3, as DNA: TGCGCCAGCAGCGAGAGAGGGGCGGTGAACACTGAAGCTTTCTTT.

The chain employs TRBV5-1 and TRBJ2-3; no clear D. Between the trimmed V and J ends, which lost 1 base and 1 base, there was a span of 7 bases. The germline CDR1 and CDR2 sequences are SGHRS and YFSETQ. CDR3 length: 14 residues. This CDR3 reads CASSLNSRTDTQYF. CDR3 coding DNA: TGCGCCAGCAGCTTGAACTCCCGCACAGATACGCAGTATTTT.

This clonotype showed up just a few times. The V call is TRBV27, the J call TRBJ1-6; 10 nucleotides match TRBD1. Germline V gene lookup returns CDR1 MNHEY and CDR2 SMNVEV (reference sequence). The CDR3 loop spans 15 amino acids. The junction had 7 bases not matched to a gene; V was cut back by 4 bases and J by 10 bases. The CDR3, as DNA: TGTGCCAGCAGTTCCATCGGGACAGGGGACTCACCCCTCCACTTT. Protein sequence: CASSSIGTGDSPLHF.

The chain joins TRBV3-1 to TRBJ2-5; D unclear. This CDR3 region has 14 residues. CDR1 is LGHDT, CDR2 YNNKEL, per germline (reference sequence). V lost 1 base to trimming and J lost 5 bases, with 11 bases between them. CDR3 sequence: CASSQGMVVETQYF. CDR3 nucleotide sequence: TGTGCCAGCAGCCAAGGAATGGTAGTTGAGACCCAGTACTTC.

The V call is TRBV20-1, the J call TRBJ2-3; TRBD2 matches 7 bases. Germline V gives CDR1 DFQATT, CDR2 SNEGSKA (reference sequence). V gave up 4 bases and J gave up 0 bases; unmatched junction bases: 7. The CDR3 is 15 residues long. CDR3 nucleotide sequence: TGCAGTGCTATTTTGAGTAGCGGGAGCACAGATACGCAGTATTTT. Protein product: CSAILSSGSTDTQYF.

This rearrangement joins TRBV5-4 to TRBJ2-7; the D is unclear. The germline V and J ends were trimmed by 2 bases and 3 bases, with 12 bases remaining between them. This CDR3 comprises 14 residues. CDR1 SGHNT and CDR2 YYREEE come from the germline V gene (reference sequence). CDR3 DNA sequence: TGTGCCAGCAGCTTCCTTCCAAAGGACTACGAGCAGTACTTC. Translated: CASSFLPKDYEQYF.

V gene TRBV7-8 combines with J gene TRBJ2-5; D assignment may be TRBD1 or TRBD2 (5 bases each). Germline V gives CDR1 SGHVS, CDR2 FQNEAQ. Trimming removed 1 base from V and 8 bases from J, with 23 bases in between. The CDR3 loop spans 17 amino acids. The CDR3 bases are TGTGCCAGCAGCTTAGGAGGGGAAGGGCGAAAAAGAGGAACCCAGTACTTC. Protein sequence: CASSLGGEGRKRGTQYF.

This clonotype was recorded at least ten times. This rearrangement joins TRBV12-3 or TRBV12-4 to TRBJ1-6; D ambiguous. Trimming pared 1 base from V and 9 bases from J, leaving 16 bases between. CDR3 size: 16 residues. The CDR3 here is CASSLDGWEGSSPLHF. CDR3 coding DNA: TGTGCCAGCAGTTTAGATGGGTGGGAAGGGAGTTCACCCCTCCACTTT.

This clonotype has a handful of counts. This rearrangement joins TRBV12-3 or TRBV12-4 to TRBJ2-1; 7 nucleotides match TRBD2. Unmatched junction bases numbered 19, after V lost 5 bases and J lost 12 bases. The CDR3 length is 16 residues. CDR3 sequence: CASSLRGVAGPRGQFF. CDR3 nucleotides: TGTGCCAGCAGTCTCCGGGGGGTAGCGGGTCCAAGGGGGCAGTTCTTC.

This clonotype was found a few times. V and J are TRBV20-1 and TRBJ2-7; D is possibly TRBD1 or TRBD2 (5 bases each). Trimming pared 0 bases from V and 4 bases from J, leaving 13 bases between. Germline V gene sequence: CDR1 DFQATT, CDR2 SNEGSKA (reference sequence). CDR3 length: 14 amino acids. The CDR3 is CSARDREWTYEQYF. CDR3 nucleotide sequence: TGCAGTGCTAGAGACAGGGAATGGACTTACGAGCAGTACTTC.

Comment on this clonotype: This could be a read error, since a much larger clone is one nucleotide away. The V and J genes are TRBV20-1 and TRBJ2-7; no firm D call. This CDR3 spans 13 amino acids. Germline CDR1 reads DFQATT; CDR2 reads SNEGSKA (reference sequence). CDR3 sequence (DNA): TGCAGTGCTAGGCCATCTCTCAACTACGAGCAGCACTTC. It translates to CSARPSLNYEQHF.